Presented here are 16 T cell receptor beta chains from one specimen sequenced in a study of spatial heterogeneity in lung cancer. This sample's time point: sample taken at primary tumor resection. No cell sorting; template was whole RNA from tumor, lung tissue or PBMC. MiXCR, run by TCRdb on the 5' RACE reads, gives a single entry per CDR3 protein. The sample holds 40,000 to 50,000 distinct CDR3 sequences, around 13% seen once. The specimen was PBMCs, collected at surgery. The receptors shown here come from a male donor with early-stage non-small cell lung cancer.

This clonotype appeared a few times. The V and J genes are TRBV5-1 and TRBJ2-2; 10 positions match TRBD2. The CDR3 totals 16 residues. In germline, CDR1 is SGHRS, CDR2 YFSETQ. The V and J ends lost 4 bases and 5 bases, in that order; junction bases with no gene match: 8. In DNA, the CDR3 is TGCGCCAGCAGCGTACGGACTAGCGGCGATACCGGGGAGCTGTTTTTT. It codes for CASSVRTSGDTGELFF.

The chain couples TRBV20-1 to TRBJ2-5, with 11 bases identical to TRBD2. V trimming: 5 bases; J trimming: 2 bases; junction bases outside the gene matches: 7. Germline CDR1 reads DFQATT; CDR2 reads SNEGSKA (reference sequence). The CDR3 has 15 residues. CDR3 amino acids: CSAGSSGGHQETQYF. CDR3 in DNA: TGCAGTGCTGGCTCTAGCGGGGGGCATCAAGAGACCCAGTACTTC.

This clonotype was counted at least ten times. The gene calls are TRBV7-8 and TRBJ2-5; 8 nucleotides agree with TRBD2. With V trimmed by 4 bases and J by 5 bases, 9 bases remained unmatched. The CDR3 has 15 residues. Per germline, CDR1 SGHVS and CDR2 FQNEAQ. The CDR3 DNA is TGTGCCAGCAGCTCACTCGGACTAGCAGGGGAGACCCAGTACTTC. This sequence encodes CASSSLGLAGETQYF.

This clonotype has only a few counts. The rearrangement links TRBV5-1 to TRBJ1-5; D not certain. The V end lost 4 bases, the J end lost 7 bases, and 15 bases lay between the germline ends. This CDR3 is built from 14 residues. Germline CDR1 SGHRS, CDR2 YFSETQ. This chain's CDR3 is CASSPEAAGQPQHF. The CDR3 DNA sequence: TGCGCCAGCAGCCCGGAGGCGGCGGGACAGCCCCAGCATTTT.

This clonotype has a handful of counts. The chain recombines TRBV3-1 with TRBJ2-3, with 9 bases identical to TRBD1. The CDR3 consists of 15 residues. The germline gives CDR1 LGHDT, CDR2 YNNKEL (reference sequence). V was clipped by 4 bases and J by 1 base; unmatched bases: 3. CDR3 protein: CASSRGTGRTDTQYF. CDR3 nucleotides: TGTGCCAGCAGCCGTGGGACAGGGCGCACAGATACGCAGTATTTT.

The gene calls are TRBV5-1 and TRBJ2-3; D is possibly TRBD1 (6 bases). The V gene's germline CDR1 is SGHRS and CDR2 YFSETQ. This CDR3 is built from 13 residues. Trimming removed 4 bases at V and 4 bases at J, with 10 bases between. The CDR3 sequence: CASSPDRPDTQYF. The CDR3, as DNA: TGCGCCAGCAGCCCTGACAGGCCAGATACGCAGTATTTT.

V usage is TRBV18 and J usage is TRBJ1-1, with 8 bases lining up with TRBD1. CDR1 and CDR2 (germline): KGHSH, LQKENI. With 3 bases clipped from V and 0 bases from J, the junction kept 6 bases outside the gene matches. The CDR3 is made up of 16 amino acids. For the CDR3, the DNA is TGTGCCAGCTCACCGACAGGGGACACCATGAACACTGAAGCTTTCTTT. This translates into CASSPTGDTMNTEAFF.

This chain connects TRBV30 to TRBJ2-1; 10 nucleotides align to TRBD2. The germline V gene encodes CDR1 GTSNPN and CDR2 SVGIG (reference sequence). Trimming removed 3 bases from V and 7 bases from J; junction bases left unmatched: 3. There are 13 residues in the CDR3. The CDR3 region has the DNA TGTGCCTGGAGCCGACTAGCGGGTAATGAGCAGTTCTTC. This sequence encodes CAWSRLAGNEQFF.

This clonotype came up a few times. This chain uses TRBV5-6 with TRBJ2-7, with 11 positions matching TRBD2. The V segment lost 4 bases and the J segment 3 bases; nucleotides outside the gene matches: 3. Germline-derived CDR1 and CDR2 are SGHDT and YYEEEE. CDR3 length equals 14 residues. The CDR3 loop reads CASSTGTSGYEQYF. The CDR3 nucleotides are TGTGCCAGCAGCACCGGGACTAGCGGCTACGAGCAGTACTTC.

The rearrangement joins TRBV7-9 to TRBJ2-7; 8 nucleotides line up with TRBD1. Germline CDR1 reads SEHNR; CDR2 reads FQNEAQ (reference sequence). J lost 4 bases, V lost 5 bases, and 7 bases had no gene match. The CDR3 is 14 residues long. The CDR3 sequence is CASSRPGQGYEQYF. CDR3 DNA sequence: TGTGCCAGCAGCCGTCCCGGACAGGGTTACGAGCAGTACTTC.

This clonotype showed up many times. The chain employs TRBV7-9 and TRBJ1-4, with 8 bases matching TRBD1. Germline values: CDR1 SEHNR, CDR2 FQNEAQ (reference sequence). The CDR3 sequence is 14 residues long. Losses at the gene ends were 3 bases for V and 8 bases for J; bases not matched to a gene: 5. The CDR3 nucleotides are TGTGCCAGCAGCTTCAGACAGGGGAAAGAAAAACTGTTTTTT. It specifies CASSFRQGKEKLFF.

This clonotype was counted at least ten times. This sequence joins TRBV29-1 and TRBJ2-1; no clear D. Germline CDR1 and CDR2: SQVTM and ANQGSEA. Trimming left V 5 bases short and J 5 bases short, with 4 bases between. This CDR3 has 10 amino acids. The CDR3 reads CSVLHNEQFF. The CDR3, as DNA: TGCAGCGTTCTTCACAATGAGCAGTTCTTC.

The V gene is TRBV20-1, the J gene TRBJ1-2; TRBD1 might be the D (5 bases). The CDR3 is 13 amino acids. Trimming shortened V by 3 bases and J by 5 bases, and 13 bases separated the two germline ends. Germline V gene lookup returns CDR1 DFQATT and CDR2 SNEGSKA (reference sequence). CDR3 DNA sequence: TGCAGTGCTAGGACCGGGACCCGGTATGGCTACACCTTC. Protein: CSARTGTRYGYTF.

At least ten counts were recorded for this clonotype. This chain connects TRBV27 to TRBJ2-4; D is possibly TRBD1 or TRBD2 (5 bases each). The CDR3 loop spans 15 amino acids. The V end was cut by 2 bases, the J end by 0 bases, with 8 bases between. Germline-derived CDR1 and CDR2 are MNHEY and SMNVEV (reference sequence). The DNA of the CDR3 is TGTGCCAGCAGTTTAGGGGGATTAGCCAAAAACATTCAGTACTTC. Translation: CASSLGGLAKNIQYF.

At least ten counts were recorded for this clonotype. V and J are TRBV7-2 and TRBJ2-1; D gene ambiguous. In germline, CDR1 is SGHTA, CDR2 FQGNSA. The length of the CDR3 is 12 residues. V was clipped by 5 bases and J by 5 bases, with 7 bases between them. CDR3 DNA: TGTGCCAGCAGCATCTTAAACAATGAGCAGTTCTTC. Translation: CASSILNNEQFF.

The V gene is TRBV4-3, the J gene TRBJ1-2, with D tentatively TRBD1 (5 bases). Germline V gives CDR1 LGHNA, CDR2 YSLEER. Trimming removed 0 bases from V and 0 bases from J, with 14 bases in between. The CDR3 sequence is 17 residues long. The CDR3 region is CASSQDGPGGSNYGYTF. For the CDR3, the DNA is TGCGCCAGCAGCCAAGATGGTCCTGGGGGATCTAACTATGGCTACACCTTC.